The subject of this entry is one T cell receptor beta chain. The V and J ends lost 3 bases and 7 bases respectively, with 9 bases between them. Germline lookup yields CDR1 SNHLY and CDR2 FYNNEI. The CDR3 loop spans 12 amino acids. This specimen comes from a study of blood T cell repertoires in COVID-19. Study-wide context: T cells, B-cell-depleted T cells, or PBMCs provided the cDNA or gDNA that served as material.

Participant-reported clinical history was the basis for cohort assignment. Method: immunoSEQ multiplex PCR; TCRdb's copy keeps in-frame clones and lacks some. The sample shows about 140,000 clones, approximately 88% of them seen only once. The TCR sequence derives from a man between 65 and 85 years old who had been exposed to COVID-19. Sample: PBMCs or T cells enriched from blood (not recorded which). The chain has TRBV2 and TRBJ1-2; D might be TRBD1 (5 bases). The CDR3 nucleotides read TGTGCCAGCAGTGACAGGGTGGGTGGCTACACCTTC. Protein: CASSDRVGGYTF.